What follows is one T cell receptor (beta chain) and its context. No antigen is known for it. Time point reported: newly diagnosed GD, antithyroid drugs for less than 3 months. The TCR library was made from RNA extracted from PBMCs. CDR3 regions were amplified by Arm-PCR using iRepertoire HTBI primers to build TCR beta libraries. MiXCR, run by TCRdb on the multiplex PCR reads, gives a single entry per CDR3 protein. Altogether 350,000 to 450,000 distinct CDR3 sequences are present, about 15% being singletons, with the ten largest covering about 8%. The data stem from a study of regulatory T cells in long-lasting Graves disease. Germline CDR1 reads SQVTM; CDR2 reads ANQGSEA. The CDR3 has 11 amino acids. V trimming: 4 bases; J trimming: 6 bases; junction bases outside the gene matches: 0. Overall study findings and caveats: More public clonotypes were shared by persistent patients (2,741) than by new patients (under 1,000). Persistent Graves' patients had lower TCR diversity than newly diagnosed ones. Accuracy was possibly reduced by small sample size.

The data were also submitted as part of a second study, on T cells in Graves' hyperthyroidism and ophthalmopathy. That paper notes: Patients were excluded because of uncontrolled infection, other autoimmune disease, pregnancy or lactation.

The clonotype was recovered from a woman aged 40 to 49 with Graves disease. The sequencing used peripheral blood mononuclear cells (PBMCs), collected at new diagnosis, from a patient treated with antithyroid drugs. This rearrangement joins TRBV29-1 to TRBJ2-1; 7 bases line up with TRBD2. The CDR3, as DNA: TGCAGCGTTGGGGGGGGCAATGAGCAGTTCTTC. This gives the protein CSVGGGNEQFF.